Presented here are 4 T cell receptor beta chains from one specimen sequenced in a study of T cell responses to AZD1222 COVID-19 vaccine. Only in-frame clones appear in the TCRdb table, and some are missing; sequencing was by immunoSEQ multiplex PCR. The profile covers 110,000 to 150,000 clones, with 92% appearing a single time and 2.5% to 4% taken by the ten largest. This sample comprised peripheral blood, obtained 28 days after the second AZD1222 dose. These receptors came from an adult who received the AZD1222 COVID-19 vaccine.

The V call is TRBV3-1 (or the pseudogene TRBV3-2), the J call TRBJ1-5; D not resolved. The CDR3 spans 14 residues. Trimming left V 3 bases short and J 0 bases short, with 6 bases between. From germline, CDR1 is LGHDT and CDR2 YNNKEL (reference sequence). CDR3 DNA sequence: TGTGCCAGCAGCCATTCAGATAGCAATCAGCCCCAGCATTTT. Protein sequence: CASSHSDSNQPQHF.

CDR3 amino acids: CASSLGSGRRDEQFF. CDR3 bases: TGTGCCAGCAGTTTAGGAAGCGGGAGGAGAGATGAGCAGTTCTTC. This chain connects TRBV28 to TRBJ2-1, with 9 bases lining up with TRBD2. The J segment lost 8 bases and the V segment lost 2 bases, leaving 7 bases of the junction unmatched. Germline CDR1 reads MDHEN; CDR2 reads SYDVKM. CDR3 length: 15 amino acids.

V is TRBV19 and J is TRBJ1-1; 12 nucleotides align to TRBD1. Germline CDR1 is LNHDA and CDR2 is SQIVND (reference sequence). Trimming took 5 bases from V and 0 from J; bases not matched to a gene: 7. The CDR3 has 17 amino acids. The CDR3 spells CASSPRDRGPLNTEAFF. CDR3 nucleotide sequence: TGTGCCAGTAGTCCCCGGGACAGGGGGCCTCTGAACACTGAAGCTTTCTTT.

The V call is TRBV30, the J call TRBJ1-4; no reliable D call. There are 15 residues in the CDR3. Germline CDR1 is GTSNPN and CDR2 is SVGIG (reference sequence). Trimming took off 0 bases at V and 0 bases at J, with 8 bases between the two ends. The CDR3, as DNA: TGTGCCTGGAGTGTACTTCGGGCAACTAATGAAAAACTGTTTTTT. Amino acid sequence: CAWSVLRATNEKLFF.